The rows below give T cell receptor beta chains drawn from one sample of a study of T-cell memory formation after mild COVID-19. From the 5' RACE reads, TCRdb called clonotypes with MiXCR, one entry per CDR3 protein. The sample yields 470,000 or so distinct CDR3 sequences, roughly 18% seen once. Sequencing was performed on PBMCs or a T cell subset sorted from them (not recorded which). These receptors all stem from a man aged 18-30 years who had mild COVID-19 (a few samples of this study predate the infection). Cell type and time point are not known. The CDR3 runs from the conserved cysteine through the conserved F or W. The D gene is left open where the match is weak. The size of a clone is reported for some rows only, either as once, few or many, or as a class for expanded clones.

>TRBJ2-1|-|TRBV7-2|TRBD2
TGTGCCAGCAGCTTTAATCGGGGGGGAAATTACAATGAGCAGTTCTTC
CASSFNRGGNYNEQFF
>TRBJ1-2|-|TRBV4-2|-
TGTGCCAGCAGTGGCAGGGAGGGCTATGGCTACACCTTC
CASSGREGYGYTF
>TRBJ1-1|few|TRBV28|TRBD1
TGTGCCAGCAGTTCCCCAGCGACAGGGTTGGACACTGAAGCTTTCTTT
CASSSPATGLDTEAFF
>TRBJ2-2|few|TRBV5-6|TRBD1
TGTGCCAGCAGCTTGCATTGGGGACAGCATTACACCGGGGAGCTGTTTTTT
CASSLHWGQHYTGELFF
>TRBJ2-2|-|TRBV4-1|-
TGCGCCAGCAGCCAAGTACCGTACACCGGGGAGCTGTTTTTT
CASSQVPYTGELFF
>TRBJ2-7|-|TRBV27|-
TGTGCCAGCAAGACCCCTCCGGAGGGTCCGGCCTACGAGCAGTACTTC
CASKTPPEGPAYEQYF
>TRBJ2-1|-|TRBV28|TRBD2
TGTGCCAGCAGTTTCGGACTAGCGGTTGGGGATGAGCAGTTCTTC
CASSFGLAVGDEQFF
>TRBJ1-4|few|TRBV5-5|-
TGTGCCAGCAGCTTGGAATTAGTGGATGAAAAACTGTTTTTT
CASSLELVDEKLFF
>TRBJ2-1|-|TRBV7-2|TRBD2
TGTGCCAGCAGCCGAGGTGGGGCTAGCGGGTACAATGAGCAGTTCTTC
CASSRGGASGYNEQFF
>TRBJ2-1|-|TRBV4-3|TRBD1
TGCGCCAGCAGTAGACAGGGGACCTACAATGAGCAGTTCTTC
CASSRQGTYNEQFF
>TRBJ2-6|many|TRBV7-2|-
TGTGCCAGCAGCTTTAGACAGGTTAACATCCTGACTTTC
CASSFRQVNILTF
>TRBJ2-1|few|TRBV2|TRBD2
TGTGCCAGCAGCGCCGGGACTAGCGGGTCCTTCAATGAGCAGTTCTTC
CASSAGTSGSFNEQFF
>TRBJ1-1|few|TRBV6-5|TRBD1
TGTGCCAGCAGTAAATGGACAGGGGAAACTGAAGCTTTCTTT
CASSKWTGETEAFF
>TRBJ1-6|-|TRBV10-3|-
TGTGCCATCAGTGGGGCAGAGGCAAGCTCCTATAATTCACCACTCCACTTT
CAISGAEASSYNSPLHF
>TRBJ2-2|-|TRBV23-1|-
TGCGCCAGCAGTCAATCAGGGACCGGGGAGCTGTTTTTT
CASSQSGTGELFF
>TRBJ1-5|-|TRBV7-9|-
TGTGCCAGCAGCTTAACCCAGGGCCCTTATAGCAATCAGCCCCAGCATTTT
CASSLTQGPYSNQPQHF
>TRBJ1-2|many|TRBV20-1|-
TGCAGTGCCCCCAGGGCGTATGGCTACACCTTC
CSAPRAYGYTF
>TRBJ2-5|few|TRBV7-4|-
TGTGCCAGCAGCCTCCCAGTTGGAGAGACCCAGTACTTC
CASSLPVGETQYF
>TRBJ2-6|many|TRBV5-1|TRBD1
TGCGCCTCCCAGCCGCCATACAGGGGATCAGGGGCCAACGTCCTGACTTTC
CASQPPYRGSGANVLTF
>TRBJ2-3|-|TRBV20-1|-
TGCAGTGCTGTTAACCCTAGAGGGAGCACAGATACGCAGTATTTT
CSAVNPRGSTDTQYF
>TRBJ2-7|-|TRBV4-1|-
TGCGCCAGCAGCCAATTTACAGGGACCTACGAGCAGTACTTC
CASSQFTGTYEQYF
>TRBJ2-2|many|TRBV12-3/TRBV12-4|-
TGTGCCAACCAAGACTCGAACACCGGGGAGCTGTTTTTT
CANQDSNTGELFF
>TRBJ2-5|-|TRBV7-2|TRBD2
TGTGCCAGCAGCTTAATCGGGGGGGAAGAGACCCAGTACTTC
CASSLIGGEETQYF
>TRBJ2-3|-|TRBV20-1|-
TGCAGTGCACGGGACTTTCGCGAAACAGATACGCAGTATTTT
CSARDFRETDTQYF
>TRBJ1-1|-|TRBV5-1|-
TGCGCCAGCAGCGTAATAGGGCCCGAATCTGAAGCTTTCTTT
CASSVIGPESEAFF
>TRBJ1-2|-|TRBV5-1|-
TGCGCCAGCAGGCCGAATATGTATGGCTACACCTTC
CASRPNMYGYTF
>TRBJ1-1|-|TRBV6-2/TRBV6-3|-
TGTGCCAGCAGTTCGAGGGGATGGTTGAACACTGAAGCTTTCTTT
CASSSRGWLNTEAFF
>TRBJ2-3|few|TRBV4-1|-
TGCGCCAGCAGCCAAAGGAGGGGAAACTTTTACACAGATACGCAGTATTTT
CASSQRRGNFYTDTQYF
>TRBJ1-1|-|TRBV14|-
TGTGCCAGCAGCCAGTTACAGAACATGAACACTGAAGCTTTCTTT
CASSQLQNMNTEAFF
>TRBJ2-5|few|TRBV5-1|TRBD2
TGCGCCAGCAGTTCCGGGACTAGCGGGGCTCAAGAGACCCAGTACTTC
CASSSGTSGAQETQYF
>TRBJ2-5|few|TRBV5-1|-
TGCGCCAGCAGCTTCCTTGGGACCTTGGAGGAGACCCAGTACTTC
CASSFLGTLEETQYF
>TRBJ2-3|-|TRBV7-2|TRBD2
TGTGCCAGCAGGGGGTCGACTAGCTTCACAGATACGCAGTATTTT
CASRGSTSFTDTQYF
>TRBJ2-5|-|TRBV12-3/TRBV12-4|-
TGTGCCAGCAGTTACGCCGAGCGAGAGACCCAGTACTTC
CASSYAERETQYF
>TRBJ2-3|-|TRBV12-3/TRBV12-4|-
TGTGCCAGCAGTTACAGTCTGGGGCGACGCACAGATACGCAGTATTTT
CASSYSLGRRTDTQYF
>TRBJ2-3|few|TRBV4-2|TRBD1
TGTGCCAGCAGCCAAGAGGCCGGGGGACAGGCGGCAACCACAGATACGCAGTATTTT
CASSQEAGGQAATTDTQYF
>TRBJ2-3|-|TRBV27|TRBD2
TGTGCCAGCAGCAGACTGGCGGGGGGAGTTTCAGATACGCAGTATTTT
CASSRLAGGVSDTQYF
>TRBJ2-3|-|TRBV4-3|-
TGCGCCAGCAGCCAAGTTCTCACTCGAGGGGATACGCAGTATTTT
CASSQVLTRGDTQYF
>TRBJ2-3|-|TRBV20-1|-
TGCAGTGCTAGTCCGACAGATACGCAGTATTTT
CSASPTDTQYF
>TRBJ2-3|few|TRBV20-1|-
TGCAGTGCTAGAGAGGCCGGTGTTGGGAGAGGGCAGTATTTT
CSAREAGVGRGQYF
>TRBJ1-6|-|TRBV6-6|-
TGTGCCAGCAGCATGGGGAATTCACCCCTCCACTTT
CASSMGNSPLHF
>TRBJ2-2|-|TRBV20-1|-
TGCAGTGCTAGGGGGACCGGGGAGCTGTTTTTT
CSARGTGELFF
>TRBJ2-5|-|TRBV9|-
TGTGCCAGCAGCGTAGGTCTGGGGGGCGTACAAGAGACCCAGTACTTC
CASSVGLGGVQETQYF
>TRBJ2-1|few|TRBV19|TRBD2
TGTGCCAGTAATTTTGCGGGGGGCTACAATGAGCAGTTCTTC
CASNFAGGYNEQFF
>TRBJ1-1|few|TRBV6-2/TRBV6-3|-
TGTGCCAGCAGTCGGGGTTTGGCTGAAGCTTTCTTT
CASSRGLAEAFF
>TRBJ2-5|few|TRBV5-1|TRBD1
TGCGCCAGCAGCTTGGAAGTGGGGACAGCTAGTTTGGAGACCCAGTACTTC
CASSLEVGTASLETQYF
>TRBJ1-1|-|TRBV14|-
TGTGCCAGCAGCCAAGATAGGCAGGGTGTGGCTTTCTTT
CASSQDRQGVAFF
>TRBJ2-3|-|TRBV15|-
TGTGCCACCAGCAGCCTGGGATCTACCTTCACAGATACGCAGTATTTT
CATSSLGSTFTDTQYF
>TRBJ2-1|few|TRBV5-1|-
TGCGCCAGCAGCGGAGGACTGGGACACAAAAACAATGAGCAGTTCTTC
CASSGGLGHKNNEQFF
>TRBJ2-1|few|TRBV4-3|TRBD2
TGCGCCAGCAGCCAAGGCCCTTCGGCGGGGGGTTACAATGAGCAGTTCTTC
CASSQGPSAGGYNEQFF
>TRBJ2-3|-|TRBV7-2|-
TGTGCCAGCAGCCCCATGTCAGATACGCAGTATTTT
CASSPMSDTQYF
>TRBJ2-7|-|TRBV6-5|-
TGTGCCAGCAGTTACATCGGGGGGCTGGGTGAGCAGTACTTC
CASSYIGGLGEQYF
>TRBJ2-3|-|TRBV19|-
TGTGCCAGTAGTATCCCGGGGAGGTTACCCACAGATACGCAGTATTTT
CASSIPGRLPTDTQYF
>TRBJ2-7|-|TRBV5-1|-
TGCGCCAGCAGCTTTGAACAGGGTGGATACGAGCAGTACTTC
CASSFEQGGYEQYF
>TRBJ1-1|few|TRBV29-1|-
TGCAGCGTTGCTCCGGGACGCTCGAACACTGAAGCTTTCTTT
CSVAPGRSNTEAFF
>TRBJ2-4|-|TRBV4-3|TRBD1
TGCGCCAGCAGCCGCGGACAGGGGGCGTTCGACATTCAGTACTTC
CASSRGQGAFDIQYF